A single sample gave rise to the 28 T cell receptor beta chains below, sequenced in a study of shared clonotypes between healthy human individuals. TCRdb keeps only in-frame clones here, not all; method: immunoSEQ multiplex PCR. The sample records about 2.4 million clones, roughly 93% being singletons. The source material was naive CD4+ T cells from PBMCs. As for subset: CD45RA+ positively selected. These TCRs come from a man between 18 and 29 years old in good health. Some clones in this sample may be carry-over from other donors' samples.

The chain links TRBV27 to TRBJ1-4, with 9 bases that match TRBD1. This CDR3 spans 15 amino acids. The V gene end was trimmed by 5 bases and the J gene end by 6 bases; junction bases not matched to a gene: 7. The germline gives CDR1 MNHEY, CDR2 SMNVEV (reference sequence). The CDR3 region has the DNA TGTGCCAGCAGTCCTAAGACAGGGGGGGATGAAAAACTGTTTTTT. Its translation is CASSPKTGGDEKLFF.

The chain joins TRBV6-6 to TRBJ2-7, with 9 positions matching TRBD1. CDR3 size: 15 residues. Germline V gene lookup returns CDR1 MNHNY and CDR2 SVGAGI (reference sequence). J gave up 0 bases and V 8 bases, and 8 bases lay outside the gene matches. This chain's CDR3 is CASSEGQGSSYEQYF. The DNA for the CDR3 is TGTGCCAGCTCAGAGGGACAGGGAAGCTCCTACGAGCAGTACTTC.

Turning to this clone: The same CDR3 also results from other DNA sequences found in this sample. The gene calls are TRBV9 and TRBJ2-3; D not resolved. CDR1 is SGDLS and CDR2 is YYNGEE in the germline V gene. CDR3 length equals 15 residues. The germline V and J ends were trimmed by 0 bases and 0 bases, with 8 bases remaining between them. The DNA of the CDR3 is TGTGCCAGCAGCGTAGGCAGCACTAGCACAGATACGCAGTATTTT. Its translation: CASSVGSTSTDTQYF.

Concerning this clone itself: Other DNA sequences of this sample code for an identical CDR3. The V call is TRBV19, the J call TRBJ2-5; 7 nucleotides match TRBD2. V lost 3 bases to trimming and J lost 5 bases; unmatched junction nucleotides: 6. Germline V gives CDR1 LNHDA, CDR2 SQIVND (reference sequence). This CDR3 has 14 amino acids. The CDR3 protein is CASSIGAGAETQYF. CDR3 bases: TGTGCCAGTAGTATCGGGGCGGGAGCGGAGACCCAGTACTTC.

The rearrangement uses TRBV5-1 and TRBJ1-1, with D tentatively TRBD1 (5 bases). Germline-derived CDR1 and CDR2 are SGHRS and YFSETQ. The ends were cut back, 3 bases at V and 5 bases at J, with 8 bases in the middle. The CDR3 consists of 12 residues. CDR3 nucleotides: TGCGCCAGCAGCTGGGAGGGGACTGAAGCTTTCTTT. Amino acid sequence: CASSWEGTEAFF.

The rearrangement uses TRBV19 and TRBJ2-3; 16 bases agree with TRBD2. Trimming at V came to 7 bases and at J to 14 bases, leaving 3 bases not matched to a gene. The CDR3 is made up of 12 amino acids. Germline V CDR1 and CDR2: LNHDA, SQIVND (reference sequence). CDR3 nucleotide sequence: TGTGCCAGTATGGGGACTAGCGGGGGGGCGTATTTT. It encodes CASMGTSGGAYF.

Turning to this clone: Other nucleotide sequences from this sample produce the same CDR3. This chain uses TRBV5-1 with TRBJ2-7; the match to TRBD2 covers 8 bases. This CDR3 spans 15 amino acids. The germline V gene encodes CDR1 SGHRS and CDR2 YFSETQ. V trimming: 0 bases; J trimming: 3 bases; junction bases outside the gene matches: 5. The CDR3 bases are TGCGCCAGCAGCTTGGGTCTAGCGGGCGTCTACGAGCAGTACTTC. This translates into CASSLGLAGVYEQYF.

A note on this clone: The same CDR3 is also encoded by other DNA sequences in this sample. This chain links TRBV5-1 with TRBJ2-2; D is unresolved. Trimming pared 0 bases from V and 1 base from J, leaving 7 bases between. The CDR3 is 15 residues long. The germline V gene encodes CDR1 SGHRS and CDR2 YFSETQ. CDR3 in amino acids: CASSLVPGNTGELFF. The CDR3 DNA sequence: TGCGCCAGCAGCTTGGTGCCAGGGAACACCGGGGAGCTGTTTTTT.

This chain links TRBV5-1 with TRBJ2-3; TRBD2 might be the D (5 bases). Deletions cut 1 base from V and 1 base from J, with 7 bases between. This CDR3 is built from 14 residues. Germline values: CDR1 SGHRS, CDR2 YFSETQ. The CDR3 spells CASSLFSGTDTQYF. Here the CDR3 DNA reads TGCGCCAGCAGCTTGTTTAGCGGCACAGATACGCAGTATTTT.

The J gene is TRBJ1-5, the V gene TRBV5-6; unclear D gene. Germline CDR1 reads SGHDT; CDR2 reads YYEEEE. Trimming removed 2 bases at V and 6 bases at J, with 6 bases between. This CDR3 region has 12 residues. CDR3 in DNA: TGTGCCAGCAGCTTCGTAGGTCAGCCCCAGCATTTT. Amino acid sequence: CASSFVGQPQHF.

The gene calls are TRBV5-1 and TRBJ2-6; D ambiguous. Trimming shortened V by 4 bases and J by 1 base, and 9 bases separated the two germline ends. CDR1 is SGHRS and CDR2 is YFSETQ in the germline V gene. CDR3 size: 15 residues. CDR3 loop: CASSQESSGANVLTF. The CDR3 nucleotides are TGCGCCAGCAGCCAAGAGAGTTCTGGGGCCAACGTCCTGACTTTC. The whole variable domain, filled in from reference TRBV5-1 and TRBJ2-6, reads KAGVTQTPRYLIKTRGQQVTLSCSPISGHRSVSWYQQTPGQGLQFLFEYFSETQRNKGNFPGRFSGRQFSNSRSEMNVSTLELGDSALYLCASSQESSGANVLTFGAGSRLTVL.

V gene TRBV4-1 combines with J gene TRBJ2-1; 7 bases are a match to TRBD1. The germline V gene has CDR1 MGHRA and CDR2 YSYEKL. Losses at the gene ends were 7 bases for V and 7 bases for J; bases not matched to a gene: 22. The CDR3 covers 18 residues. This CDR3 is CASTPQGQSRTGMNEQFF. The CDR3 DNA is TGCGCCAGCACCCCCCAGGGACAGTCGAGGACTGGAATGAATGAGCAGTTCTTC.

Turning to this clone: This sample includes further DNA sequences coding for the same CDR3. The chain uses TRBV19 and TRBJ1-5; perhaps TRBD1 as D (5 bases). This CDR3 is 15 amino acids long. Germline V CDR1 and CDR2: LNHDA, SQIVND (reference sequence). V was trimmed by 3 bases and J by 0 bases, leaving 9 bases between them. CDR3 residues: CASSIDRASNQPQHF. The CDR3 DNA reads TGTGCCAGTAGTATCGACAGAGCTAGCAATCAGCCCCAGCATTTT. Full variable domain (rest looked up from reference TRBV19 and TRBJ1-5): DGGITQSPKYLFRKEGQNVTLSCEQNLNHDAMYWYRQDPGQGLRLIYYSQIVNDFQKGDIAEGYSVSREKKESFPLTVTSAQKNPTAFYLCASSIDRASNQPQHFGDGTRLSIL.

CDR3 in DNA: TGTGCCAGCAGCTTAGCGGTAGGACAGCCAAACCCCTTTACCGCGAACACTGAAGCTTTCTTT. Translated, it gives CASSLAVGQPNPFTANTEAFF. The chain combines TRBV7-3 with TRBJ1-1, with a tentative D call TRBD1 (6 bases). Looked up from germline, CDR1 is SGHTA and CDR2 is FQGTGA. Trimming cost V 2 bases and J 1 base, with 29 bases left between them. The CDR3 covers 21 residues.

The rearrangement links TRBV7-2 to TRBJ1-2; the D is unclear. This CDR3 has 13 residues. Trimming removed 4 bases at V and 1 base at J, with 7 bases between. CDR1 and CDR2 from the germline V gene are SGHTA and FQGNSA. CDR3 amino acids: CASSYGFNYGYTF. Here the CDR3 DNA reads TGTGCCAGCAGCTACGGGTTTAACTATGGCTACACCTTC.

The rearrangement joins TRBV28 to TRBJ1-5; D unclear. CDR3 length equals 12 residues. The germline gives CDR1 MDHEN, CDR2 SYDVKM. Trimming left V 4 bases short and J 8 bases short, with 9 bases between. The CDR3 region is CASSSSQKPQHF. For the CDR3, the DNA is TGTGCCAGCAGTTCGAGTCAAAAGCCCCAGCATTTT.

The genes are TRBV2 and TRBJ2-1; possible D gene TRBD2, 5 bases. The germline V gene encodes CDR1 SNHLY and CDR2 FYNNEI. Between the trimmed V and J ends, which lost 4 bases and 7 bases, there was a span of 11 bases. The CDR3 covers 13 residues. The CDR3: CASSVLGMNEQFF. CDR3 nucleotide sequence: TGTGCCAGCAGTGTACTAGGGATGAATGAGCAGTTCTTC.

In the case of this clone: The sample has other DNA sequences that encode this CDR3 too. The rearrangement uses TRBV27 and TRBJ1-4, with D possibly TRBD1 on 5 matching bases. This CDR3 is built from 13 residues. Trimming pared 2 bases from V and 8 bases from J, leaving 9 bases between. Per the germline V gene, CDR1 is MNHEY and CDR2 is SMNVEV (reference sequence). DNA of the CDR3: TGTGCCAGCAGTTTACGGGACCTCGAAAAACTGTTTTTT. Its protein product is CASSLRDLEKLFF.

The chain employs TRBV7-8 and TRBJ1-2, with D perhaps TRBD1 (5 bases). V gave up 1 base and J gave up 4 bases, with 13 bases separating them. The CDR3 has 15 residues. Looked up from germline, CDR1 is SGHVS and CDR2 is FQNEAQ. This CDR3 reads CASSLGTGRIYGYTF. The CDR3 nucleotides read TGTGCCAGCAGCTTAGGAACAGGCAGAATCTATGGCTACACCTTC.

J is TRBJ1-5 and V is TRBV27, with 8 bases aligning to TRBD1. Germline CDR1 and CDR2: MNHEY and SMNVEV (reference sequence). V dropped 5 bases and J dropped 0; count of bases not matched to a gene: 3. CDR3 length: 15 residues. The CDR3 DNA reads as TGTGCCAGCAGTCGGGACAGGAATAGCAATCAGCCCCAGCATTTT. This encodes CASSRDRNSNQPQHF.

In the case of this clone: This CDR3 is also generated by other DNA sequences in the sample. The chain links TRBV29-1 to TRBJ2-1; D might be TRBD1 (6 bases). Germline CDR1 is SQVTM and CDR2 is ANQGSEA. This CDR3 is built from 11 residues. The V end was cut by 8 bases, the J end by 7 bases, with 12 bases between. CDR3 protein: CSSRGGNEQFF. In nucleotides, the CDR3 is TGCAGCTCCCGAGGGGGAAATGAGCAGTTCTTC.

V and J are TRBV2 and TRBJ1-4; no definite D call. The CDR3 is 14 residues long. Germline V gives CDR1 SNHLY, CDR2 FYNNEI. The ends were cut back, 2 bases at V and 8 bases at J, with 12 bases in the middle. CDR3 nucleotide sequence: TGTGCCAGCAGTGAACAAGTTAGTGGCGAAAAACTGTTTTTT. Translated, it gives CASSEQVSGEKLFF.

The rearrangement links TRBV30 to TRBJ2-5; 14 nucleotides line up with TRBD2. Germline CDR1 GTSNPN, CDR2 SVGIG (reference sequence). The CDR3 has 17 amino acids. J gave up 5 bases and V 2 bases, and 10 bases lay outside the gene matches. The CDR3 loop is CAWSPGLAGGSGETQYF. CDR3 bases: TGTGCCTGGAGTCCAGGACTAGCGGGAGGATCGGGGGAGACCCAGTACTTC.

A word on this clone: This sample also contains other DNA sequences that code for the same CDR3. The chain recombines TRBV5-1 with TRBJ1-5; the D gene is possibly TRBD1 (5 bases). The CDR3 is 14 residues long. V lost 4 bases to trimming and J lost 2 bases, with 10 bases between them. Germline-derived CDR1 and CDR2 are SGHRS and YFSETQ. The CDR3 nucleotides read TGCGCCAGCAGCCTAGGGGCTGGCAATCAGCCCCAGCATTTT. Amino acid sequence: CASSLGAGNQPQHF.

A single count supports this clone. V is TRBV18 and J is TRBJ1-1; D unresolved. Trimming removed 1 base from V and 1 base from J, with 10 bases in between. The CDR3 extends over 15 amino acids. Germline loops: CDR1 KGHSH, CDR2 LQKENI. Here the CDR3 reads CASSPRPVSNTEAFF. DNA of the CDR3: TGTGCCAGCTCACCACGACCGGTATCGAACACTGAAGCTTTCTTT.

The rearrangement uses TRBV7-2 and TRBJ2-1; D possibly matches TRBD1 or TRBD2 (6 bases each). Germline V gene sequence: CDR1 SGHTA, CDR2 FQGNSA. V dropped 5 bases and J dropped 9 bases, with 17 bases sitting between them. The CDR3 length is 14 residues. CDR3 protein: CASSQGTPGGEQFF. CDR3 DNA sequence: TGTGCCAGCAGCCAGGGGACCCCCGGGGGTGAGCAGTTCTTC.

The chain employs TRBV5-1 and TRBJ2-7; 10 bases match TRBD1. CDR1 is SGHRS, CDR2 YFSETQ, per germline. The V segment lost 5 bases and the J segment 6 bases; nucleotides outside the gene matches: 5. CDR3 length equals 13 residues. CDR3 sequence: CASRPGTGVEQYF. As DNA, the CDR3 is TGCGCCAGCAGACCCGGGACAGGGGTCGAGCAGTACTTC. The whole variable domain, remainder taken from reference TRBV5-1 and TRBJ2-7, is KAGVTQTPRYLIKTRGQQVTLSCSPISGHRSVSWYQQTPGQGLQFLFEYFSETQRNKGNFPGRFSGRQFSNSRSEMNVSTLELGDSALYLCASRPGTGVEQYFGPGTRLTVT.

The CDR3 DNA sequence: TGTGCCAGCAGCTTAGGGACAGGGGGCGATACCAATGAGCAGTTCTTC. Its protein product is CASSLGTGGDTNEQFF. The gene calls are TRBV7-9 and TRBJ2-1, with 11 bases matching TRBD1. This CDR3 is 16 amino acids long. The V and J ends lost 1 base and 6 bases, in that order; junction bases with no gene match: 5. Per the germline V gene, CDR1 is SEHNR and CDR2 is FQNEAQ (reference sequence).